This T cell receptor (beta chain) was recorded in a study of cytomegalovirus exposure and HLA in healthy donors. Amplification used 60 Vbeta primers and 13 Jbeta primers. Profiling relied on immunoSEQ multiplex PCR, and the TCRdb table lists in-frame clones only, not all of them. The data hold around 72,000 clones, with approximately 70% observed a single time. The CDR3 has 13 residues. Trimming left V 8 bases short and J 4 bases short, with 12 bases between. Per germline, CDR1 SNHLY and CDR2 FYNNEI. Sequencing was carried out using PBMCs. The source is a man aged 35 to 55 in good health and CMV-seropositive. This chain joins TRBV2 and TRBJ1-5; D possibly corresponds to TRBD1 (6 bases). The chain's CDR3 is CASQTGFNQPQHF. CDR3 nucleotide sequence: TGTGCCAGCCAAACAGGGTTTAATCAGCCCCAGCATTTT.